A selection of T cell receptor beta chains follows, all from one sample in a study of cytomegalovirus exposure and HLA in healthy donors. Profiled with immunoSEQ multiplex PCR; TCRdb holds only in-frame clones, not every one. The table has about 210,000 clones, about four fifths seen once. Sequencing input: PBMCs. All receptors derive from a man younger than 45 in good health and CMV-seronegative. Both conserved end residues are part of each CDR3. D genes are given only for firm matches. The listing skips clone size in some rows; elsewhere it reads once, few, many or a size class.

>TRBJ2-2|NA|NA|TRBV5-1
TGCGCCAGCAGCATGGAGAGGGTCGGGGAGCTGTTTTTT
CASSMERVGELFF
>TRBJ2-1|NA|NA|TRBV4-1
TGCGCCAGCAGCCAGAGGTTGGGCTCCTACAATGAGCAGTTCTTC
CASSQRLGSYNEQFF
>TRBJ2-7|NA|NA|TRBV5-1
TGCGCCAGCAGCTTGGGGGGGGGCAGCTACGAGCAGTACTTC
CASSLGGGSYEQYF
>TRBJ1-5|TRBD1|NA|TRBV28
TGTGCCAGCAGTTTATGGGCAGGGGGTCAGCCCCAGCATTTT
CASSLWAGGQPQHF
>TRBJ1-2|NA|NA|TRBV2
TGTGCCAGCAGTGAAGGCCGGTATGGCTACACCTTC
CASSEGRYGYTF
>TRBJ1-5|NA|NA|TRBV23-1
TGCGCCAGCAGCCGGGCAGGGGACAATCAGCCCCAGCATTTT
CASSRAGDNQPQHF
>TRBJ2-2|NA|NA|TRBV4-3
TGCGCCAGCAGCCAAGTAGGACTTAACACCGGGGAGCTGTTTTTT
CASSQVGLNTGELFF
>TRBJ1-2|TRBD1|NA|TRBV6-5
TGTGCCAGCAGTTTACAGGGGGGTGGCTACACCTTC
CASSLQGGGYTF
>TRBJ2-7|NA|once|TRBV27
TGTGCCAGCAGTTTTACAGCCTCCTACGAGCAGTACTTC
CASSFTASYEQYF
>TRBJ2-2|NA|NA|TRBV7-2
TGTGCCAGCAGGTCCCCAGGTAACACCGGGGAGCTGTTTTTT
CASRSPGNTGELFF
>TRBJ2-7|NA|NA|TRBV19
TGTGCCAGTAGTATGGGCCCAGGGGCATCCTACGAGCAGTACTTC
CASSMGPGASYEQYF
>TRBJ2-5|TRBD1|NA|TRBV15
TGTGCCACCAGCAGCGGTCTACAGGGGGCAGGAGAGACCCAGTACTTC
CATSSGLQGAGETQYF
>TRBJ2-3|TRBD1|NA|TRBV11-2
TGTGCCAGCAGCTATAACAGGGGGACCACAGATACGCAGTATTTT
CASSYNRGTTDTQYF
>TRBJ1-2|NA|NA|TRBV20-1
TGCAGTGCTAGAGATCTTCCCGGCTACACCTTC
CSARDLPGYTF
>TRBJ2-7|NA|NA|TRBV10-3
TGTGCCATCAGCCGGACAGAGTCCTACGAGCAGTACTTC
CAISRTESYEQYF
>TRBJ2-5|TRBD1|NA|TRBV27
TGTGCCAGCAGCTCCGGGACAGCATTTTCGACCCAGTACTTC
CASSSGTAFSTQYF
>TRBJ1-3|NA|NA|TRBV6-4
TGTGCCAGGAGGACACGGGAGGGAAACACCATATATTTT
CARRTREGNTIYF
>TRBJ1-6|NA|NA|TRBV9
TGTGCCAGCAGCCCCCGGGTGGATAATTCACCCCTCCACTTT
CASSPRVDNSPLHF
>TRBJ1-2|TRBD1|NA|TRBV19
TGTGCCAGTAGTGGACAGGGAACTTGGTATGGCTACACCTTC
CASSGQGTWYGYTF
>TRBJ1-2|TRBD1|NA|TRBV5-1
TGCGCCAGCAGCTTGGGGACAGGGGTCCTCTATGGCTACACCTTC
CASSLGTGVLYGYTF
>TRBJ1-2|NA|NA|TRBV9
TGTGCCAGCAGCCCGACCTGGACAGTTCGAGGCTACACCTTC
CASSPTWTVRGYTF
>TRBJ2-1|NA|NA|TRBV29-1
TGCAGCGTTGCCCTCCTTGGGGAGCAGCTAGGGCAGTTCTTC
CSVALLGEQLGQFF
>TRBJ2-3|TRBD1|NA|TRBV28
TGTGCCAGCAGTTTCCCGGACAGGGGGCCGACAGATACGCAGTATTTT
CASSFPDRGPTDTQYF
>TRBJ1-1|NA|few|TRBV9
TGTGCCAGCAGCGTAGTCGGTTTTGGGGCCACTGAAGCTTTCTTT
CASSVVGFGATEAFF
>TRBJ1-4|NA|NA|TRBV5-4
TGTGCCAGCAGCTCGGATGAAAAACTGTTTTTT
CASSSDEKLFF
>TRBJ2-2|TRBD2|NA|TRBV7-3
TGTGCCAGCAGCCCCGGACTAGCCCCCACCGGGGAGCTGTTTTTT
CASSPGLAPTGELFF